The present entry profiles one T cell receptor (beta chain) with its context. TEMRA cells underwent FACS enrichment and CD8+ and CD4+ T cells underwent negative isolation. Random hexamers primed reverse transcription of about 0.5 to 1 ug RNA. TCRdb reanalysed the immunoSEQ multiplex PCR reads using MiXCR and keeps one entry per CDR3 protein. The sample consists of 350,000 to 550,000 distinct CDR3 sequences, approximately 85% of them appearing once. The source of the sample is a study of CD8 T cells in Susac syndrome. The CDR3 contains 14 residues. Trimming cost V 8 bases and J 9 bases; bases outside gene matches: 19. The V gene's germline CDR1 is SQVTM and CDR2 ANQGSEA.

The sample taken for sequencing was CD8+ T cells from PBMCs. The gene calls are TRBV29-1 and TRBJ2-7; TRBD1 matches at 7 bases. The clonotype originates from a human donor with multiple sclerosis. The CDR3 DNA follows: TGCAGCAAGAGGGTCGAGACAGGGCTCGCCCGGCAGTACTTC. It translates to CSKRVETGLARQYF.